Included here is one T cell receptor beta chain sequence, with context. Its antigen is as yet unknown. PCR employed 60 Vbeta and 13 Jbeta primers. The table came from immunoSEQ multiplex PCR; TCRdb's copy has only in-frame clones and leaves some out. The sample lists 150,000 to 200,000 clones, roughly 80% occurring once. This sample is drawn from a study of cytomegalovirus exposure and HLA in healthy donors. Study-wide results and limits: A later analysis found TCR association rates differed by HLA locus, highest for DRB1 and lowest for HLA-C. Cytomegalovirus association was assigned to under 200 TCR beta chains.

The junction had 7 bases not matched to a gene; V was cut back by 6 bases and J by 3 bases. The germline CDR1 and CDR2 sequences are SGHAT and FQNNGV. The CDR3 has 15 residues. The chain joins TRBV11-2 to TRBJ2-2; 7 nucleotides line up with TRBD2. The clonotype comes from a woman aged 25 to 39 in good health and CMV-seropositive. Material for sequencing was PBMCs. For the CDR3, the DNA is TGTGCCAGCAGTCGGGGGGTCGGGGACACCGGGGAGCTGTTTTTT. Protein: CASSRGVGDTGELFF.